This TCR beta chain was obtained from a study of T cells in Graves' hyperthyroidism and ophthalmopathy. Overall study context: Peripheral blood draws took place at initial diagnosis, ahead of any treatment.

Amplified TCR beta CDR3 regions came from RNA transcripts. TCR CDR3 regions were first amplified by RT-PCR with HTBI primers. TCRdb redid the calling of the multiplex PCR reads with MiXCR, one entry per CDR3 protein. The data show about 640,000 distinct CDR3 sequences, roughly 15% seen once. J was trimmed by 6 bases and V by 5 bases; bases with no gene match: 12. Germline V lookup: CDR1 MNHEY, CDR2 SMNVEV (reference sequence). This CDR3 comprises 18 residues. This clonotype came up many times. Diagnostic decisions used clinical symptoms, serum thyroxine and TRAb, thyroid ultrasound and orbital computed tomography. Source material for PBMCs was over 8 ml fresh peripheral blood.

V and J are TRBV27 and TRBJ2-2; 13 bases are a match to TRBD2. Sequencing was performed on blood. The TCR sequence derives from a woman aged 45 to 65 with Graves' ophthalmopathy. The CDR3 DNA reads as TGTGCCAGCAGTCCGGGACTAGCGGGAAATAGAGTTCCCGGGGAGCTGTTTTTT. Amino acids: CASSPGLAGNRVPGELFF.